The sequence of this T cell receptor (beta chain) was determined in a study of shared clonotypes between healthy human individuals. Background on the study: Serving as donors were a couple of women and a few men, whose ages spanned 18 to 49. CD4 naive and memory got three plates each, CD8 naive two, CD8 memory one.

The V gene lost 6 bases and the J gene lost 4 bases, with 12 bases spanning the gap. In germline, CDR1 is MDHEN, CDR2 SYDVKM. The CDR3 covers 13 residues. Comments on this clone: What it binds is not known.

Produced via immunoSEQ multiplex PCR; TCRdb's table is partial and in-frame only. The repertoire includes over a million clones, approximately 80% of them detected once, and 0.5% to 0.65% sits in the top ten. The study's findings and limits: When compared with the clonotypes that were shared by all four sorted-subset donors, the non-shared clonotypes turned out to have lower generation probabilities.

This chain links TRBV28 with TRBJ1-1; D unclear. The specimen sequenced was memory CD4+ T cells from PBMCs. Subset described: CD45RA-negative fraction. The clonotype was recovered from a man younger than 35 in good health. Some clones in this sample may be carry-over from other donors' samples. CDR3 coding DNA: TGTGCCAGCAGCCCCCCGATTAGCACTGAAGCTTTCTTT. Amino acid sequence: CASSPPISTEAFF.